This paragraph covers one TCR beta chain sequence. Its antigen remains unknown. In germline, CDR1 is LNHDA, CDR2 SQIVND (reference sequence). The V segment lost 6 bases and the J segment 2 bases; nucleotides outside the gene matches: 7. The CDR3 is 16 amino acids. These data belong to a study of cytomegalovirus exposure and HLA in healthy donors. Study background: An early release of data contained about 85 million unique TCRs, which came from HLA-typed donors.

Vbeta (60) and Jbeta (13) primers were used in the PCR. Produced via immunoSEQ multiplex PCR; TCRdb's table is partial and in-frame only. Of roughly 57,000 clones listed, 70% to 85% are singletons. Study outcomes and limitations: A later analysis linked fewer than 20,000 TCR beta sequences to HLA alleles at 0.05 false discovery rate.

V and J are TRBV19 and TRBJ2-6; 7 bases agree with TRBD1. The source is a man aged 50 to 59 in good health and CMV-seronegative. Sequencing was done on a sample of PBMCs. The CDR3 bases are TGTGCCAGTAGCCCCAAAACAGGGGCTGGGGCCAACGTCCTGACTTTC. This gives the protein CASSPKTGAGANVLTF.